These 6 T cell receptor beta chains share one sample of origin, sequenced in a study of identical twins. TCRdb used MiXCR to reprocess the 5' RACE reads, holding one entry per CDR3 protein. The table includes 460,000 or so distinct CDR3 sequences, approximately 15% detected once. This sample also belongs to another study, concerning yellow fever vaccine responses in identical twins.

Material: CD4+ T cells sorted from blood. Every receptor here comes from a woman aged 18-35 years in good health.

Only a few counts were recorded for this clonotype. V gene TRBV7-6 combines with J gene TRBJ2-5; D remains ambiguous. The ends were cut back, 10 bases at V and 10 bases at J, with 40 bases in the middle. The CDR3 has 19 residues. In germline, CDR1 is SGHVS, CDR2 FNYEAQ. The CDR3 loop is CATFWQNPRNHFRCQVQYF. The CDR3 DNA reads as TGTGCCACCTTCTGGCAGAACCCCCGCAACCACTTCCGCTGTCAAGTCCAGTACTTC.

The genes are TRBV3-1 and TRBJ2-2; possible D gene TRBD2, 5 bases. CDR1 is LGHDT, CDR2 YNNKEL, per germline (reference sequence). This CDR3 comprises 16 residues. Trimming took 7 bases from V and 2 from J, leaving 17 bases between them. The CDR3 nucleotides are TGTGCCAGCAAAAGGACTCCCGAACGAAACACCGGGGAGCTGTTTTTT. This translates into CASKRTPERNTGELFF.

This clonotype was seen more than once but under ten times. The junction shows a germline mismatch at one end, possibly a read error. This sequence joins TRBV7-2 and TRBJ1-6; 7 bases are a match to TRBD1. This CDR3 has 12 residues. The germline V gene encodes CDR1 SGHTA and CDR2 FQGNSA. The CDR3 sequence is CASSRGGTALHF. The CDR3 region has the DNA TGTGCCAGCAGCCGCGGGGGGACAGCCCTTCACTTT.

The gene calls are TRBV6-1 and TRBJ2-3; D call uncertain. Germline V lookup: CDR1 MNHNS, CDR2 SASEGT. The V end was cut by 6 bases, the J end by 8 bases, with 24 bases between. This CDR3 region has 16 residues. The CDR3 here is CASRPTATLHRFTQYF. The CDR3 DNA reads as TGTGCCAGCAGACCCACAGCGACGCTTCACAGATTTACGCAGTATTTT.

V and J are TRBV28 and TRBJ2-7, with a possible D match to TRBD1 (5 bases). Trimming shortened V by 7 bases and J by 3 bases, and 19 bases separated the two germline ends. The CDR3 contains 15 residues. Germline CDR1 and CDR2: MDHEN and SYDVKM. The CDR3 DNA follows: TGTGCCAGCATAAGTCGGCAGGGAAACCTCTACGAGCAGTACTTC. It yields the protein CASISRQGNLYEQYF.

This clonotype has only one observation. The chain joins TRBV19 to TRBJ2-7; perhaps TRBD1 as D (6 bases). In germline, CDR1 is LNHDA, CDR2 SQIVND (reference sequence). CDR3 length equals 15 residues. The V and J ends lost 6 bases and 6 bases respectively, with 21 bases between them. The chain's CDR3 is CASSSPAGAVSEQYF. CDR3 nucleotide sequence: TGTGCCAGTAGCAGCCCGGCAGGGGCAGTAAGCGAGCAGTACTTC. Complete variable domain (other parts from reference TRBV19 and TRBJ2-7): DGGITQSPKYLFRKEGQNVTLSCEQNLNHDAMYWYRQDPGQGLRLIYYSQIVNDFQKGDIAEGYSVSREKKESFPLTVTSAQKNPTAFYLCASSSPAGAVSEQYFGPGTRLTVT.